This TCR beta chain comes out of a study of OX40 agonist ivuxolimab in advanced cancers. About the full investigation: Ivuxolimab was a fully human IgG2 agonistic monoclonal antibody targeting the costimulatory receptor OX40 (CD134). Prior anti-PD-1, anti-PD-L1 or anti-CTLA-4 therapy was permitted, and checkpoint inhibitors had been received by approximately 39% of dose-escalation patients. Of the 50 or so patients in dose escalation, about 20 had hepatocellular carcinoma, some 15 had melanoma, 9 had renal cell carcinoma and 9 had head and neck cancer. Peripheral TCRbeta sequencing aimed to test whether ivuxolimab altered TCR sequence diversity and caused clonal T-cell expansion. The monotherapy dose-escalation portion (N ≈ 52 patients) of the phase I ivuxolimab trial is reported in the paper. In the dose-escalation cohort, nearly 85% of patients were male, and the mean age was around 65 years with a range of roughly 23 to 79. Intravenous ivuxolimab was administered to patients every 2 weeks at six dose levels: 0.01, 0.1, 0.3, 1.5, 3 and 10 mg/kg. Three dose-escalation patients achieved partial responses, one with hepatocellular carcinoma and two with cutaneous melanoma.

V is pared back by 4 bases and J by 2 bases, with 14 bases lying between the germline termini. Taken from the germline V gene (reference sequence), the CDR1 and CDR2 loops are MNHEY and SMNVEV. CDR3 length: 15 amino acids, cysteine to phenylalanine. Solely the CDR3 DNA is kept, with 45 bases framed from the first base. With regard to this clone: It has no known antigen specificity. No qualities accompany the bases; no much larger clone lies one base away.

Paper-wide results and their limitations: The antigen specificity of the peripheral T cells that underwent clonal expansion was not determined. In partial responders in the 0.1-3.0 mg/kg groups, normalized peripheral clonal expansion was found to be among the lowest, especially among CD8+ T cells. After ivuxolimab, expanded clones were on average more numerous among CD8+ T cells than among CD4+ T cells. Clonal expansion of both CD4+ and CD8+ blood T cells was observed from baseline to week 6 at doses 0.1 to 3.0 mg/kg. Low levels of normalized T-cell clonal expansion were also seen in some patients who did not respond.

Genomic DNA was extracted from sorted cells for sequencing of the TCRbeta CDR3 region. TCRbeta CDR3 regions were sequenced using the immunoSEQ Assay. TCRdb mirrors the immuneACCESS table, restricted to in-frame sequences. Some clones are absent from its copies; in checked studies, under half trace to an unresolved V gene, and the reason for the others is unknown. The sample table shows about 53,000 clones, and 70% to 90% are seen once. The top ten clonotypes cover about 1.5% of the sample. Patients with a history of autoimmune disease or receiving systemic immunosuppression were excluded from the trial. Peripheral blood for TCR sequencing was collected from all dose cohorts at baseline, on cycle 4 day 1, and on cycle 7 day 1. The samples were drawn from a first-in-human, open-label, multicenter phase I dose-escalation trial of ivuxolimab. Adults with locally advanced or metastatic melanoma, renal cell, hepatocellular, or head and neck squamous cell carcinoma were enrolled in the trial. Before TCR sequencing, CD4+ T cells and CD8+ T cells were sorted from peripheral blood as separate populations.

The material sequenced was CD4+ or CD8+ T cells sorted from blood, taken in a trial of the OX40 agonist ivuxolimab. The sequence is built from TRBV27 and TRBJ1-1; TRBD1 could be the D gene, as 5 bases match. This sequence was found in an adult with an advanced solid tumor such as melanoma, head and neck, liver or kidney cancer. The nucleotides read TGTGCCAGCAGTTCTGCCGGGACGGATAACACTGAAGCTTTCTTT. Translated, this is CASSSAGTDNTEAFF.